These T cell receptor beta chains were read from a single sample in a study of blood T cell repertoires in COVID-19. The data were produced by immunoSEQ multiplex PCR, yet TCRdb's version contains in-frame clones alone and is incomplete. The sample has around 260,000 clones; just over 90% are singletons. The material sequenced was peripheral blood. Source of these receptors: a woman in her 30s with COVID-19, enrolled during active disease. CDR3s include the opening cysteine and the closing phenylalanine or tryptophan. The D gene is left open where the match is weak. Part of the rows lack a size; the others show once, few, many or a class for expanded clones.

TRBD1	TRBV27	TRBJ2-7	-	TGTGCCAGCAGTTTATTACAGGGGCCCTCCTACGAGCAGTACTTC	CASSLLQGPSYEQYF
-	TRBV19	TRBJ2-7	-	TGTGCCAGTAGTATGGGCCAGGCCTACGAGCAGTACTTC	CASSMGQAYEQYF
-	TRBV9	TRBJ2-2	-	TGTGCCAGCAGCGTTCGGGGTCCTAGCACCGGGGAGCTGTTTTTT	CASSVRGPSTGELFF
-	TRBV12-5	TRBJ2-3	-	TGTGCTAGTGGTTCTTTCACAGATACGCAGTATTTT	CASGSFTDTQYF
TRBD1	TRBV6-2/TRBV6-3	TRBJ1-1	-	TGTGCCAGCAGTGACGGCGGGACAGCGAACACTGAAGCTTTCTTT	CASSDGGTANTEAFF
-	TRBV24-1	TRBJ2-1	-	TGTGCCACCAGTGATTTTAAGAGGGCTGGGATCGATGAGCAGTTCTTC	CATSDFKRAGIDEQFF
TRBD2	TRBV7-2	TRBJ2-7	-	TGTGCCAGCAGAGAACCTAGCGGGTCAGAGCAGTACTTC	CASREPSGSEQYF
-	TRBV28	TRBJ1-1	-	TGTGCCAGCAGTTTCGGGGGGATGAACACTGAAGCTTTCTTT	CASSFGGMNTEAFF
-	TRBV11-3	TRBJ2-3	once	TGTGCCAGCAGCCTCCCCGGGACAGATACGCAGTATTTT	CASSLPGTDTQYF
-	TRBV12-3/TRBV12-4	TRBJ1-1	-	TGTGCCAGCAGTTTGCCACGGGGAGGATTT	CASSLPRGGF
-	TRBV5-4	TRBJ2-3	-	TGTGCCAGCAGCCCGACTAGCACAGATACGCAGTATTTT	CASSPTSTDTQYF
-	TRBV9	TRBJ1-6	-	TGTGCCAGCAGCGTTGGGACTGAGAATAATTCACCCCTCCACTTT	CASSVGTENNSPLHF
TRBD1	TRBV5-6	TRBJ1-1	-	TGTGCCAGCAGCTTGGGACAGGGGGGAATGAACACTGAAGCTTTCTTT	CASSLGQGGMNTEAFF
TRBD2	TRBV19	TRBJ2-2	-	TGTGCCAGTGGGGGGCGACTAGCGGGAGGGCCTTCCGGGGAGCTGTTTTTT	CASGGRLAGGPSGELFF
TRBD1	TRBV7-2	TRBJ2-7	-	TGTGCCAGCAGCTCACTCCGGACAGGGCGGTTTTACGAGCAGTACTTC	CASSSLRTGRFYEQYF
-	TRBV19	TRBJ1-5	-	TGTGCCAGTAGCCTCATGGGATCGGGGGACAATCAGCCCCAGCATTTT	CASSLMGSGDNQPQHF
-	TRBV5-1	TRBJ2-6	-	TGCGCCAGCAGCTTGGGGGGCACCAGCTCTGGGGCCAACGTCCTGACTTTC	CASSLGGTSSGANVLTF
-	TRBV5-1	TRBJ2-6	-	TGCGCCAGCAGCACCGGACAGTTCAACTCTGGGGCCAACGTCCTGACTTTC	CASSTGQFNSGANVLTF